This entry features one T cell receptor beta chain sequence. Antigen: not known. The data originate from a study of monozygotic twins with inflammatory bowel disease. Study observations and caveats: Varying immunosuppressive regimens may have increased patient repertoire variability. Between concordant and discordant twins, repertoire similarity failed to differ, a result that limited power may explain. Cells of different T cell subtypes could not be told apart.

For each CDR3 protein, TCRdb gives one entry from its re-call of the 5' RACE reads, without DNA. This sample's table reports around 380,000 distinct CDR3 sequences. The CDR3 spans 14 residues. Germline V gene lookup returns CDR1 MNHEY and CDR2 SVGEGT. The receptor was derived from a human donor with ulcerative colitis or Crohn's disease, or a healthy co-twin of an affected twin (not recorded which). The chain employs TRBV6-2 or TRBV6-3 and TRBJ2-3; TCRdb names TRBD2, which stays unverified in the absence of DNA. The sample was blood. The CDR3 region is CASRRTSGTDTQYF.